This T cell receptor (beta chain) originates from a study of T cell responses to AZD1222 COVID-19 vaccine. General study results and limits: The study found vaccine-associated CD4 TCRs spanning spike, dominant at 160-218 and 743-854. Two AZD1222 administrations were followed by greater Spike-specific TCR breadth and depth. Clonal diversity was possibly underestimated, and white British individuals and females predominated among donors. Sampled repertoires all dated from after the peak T cell response.

Points on this clone: The target antigen is unknown.

Only in-frame clones appear in the TCRdb table, and some are missing; sequencing was by immunoSEQ multiplex PCR. Counted here are some 150,000 clones, 80% to 90% occurring once; the ten biggest clones make up roughly 4%. The germline CDR1 and CDR2 sequences are MDHEN and SYDVKM. The CDR3 sequence is 15 residues long. With V trimmed by 8 bases and J by 6 bases, 12 bases remained unmatched. The specimen comprised peripheral blood, sampled 28 days after the second dose of the MenACWY control vaccine. The clonotype comes from an adult who received the MenACWY meningococcal vaccine as a control. This chain connects TRBV28 to TRBJ1-5; 8 bases match TRBD1. The CDR3 here is CASGGIQGEGQPQHF. CDR3 DNA sequence: TGTGCCAGCGGAGGGATACAGGGGGAAGGTCAGCCCCAGCATTTT. Complete variable domain (other parts from reference TRBV28 and TRBJ1-5): DVKVTQSSRYLVKRTGEKVFLECVQDMDHENMFWYRQDPGLGLRLIYFSYDVKMKEKGDIPEGYSVSREKKERFSLILESASTNQTSMYLCASGGIQGEGQPQHFGDGTRLSIL.